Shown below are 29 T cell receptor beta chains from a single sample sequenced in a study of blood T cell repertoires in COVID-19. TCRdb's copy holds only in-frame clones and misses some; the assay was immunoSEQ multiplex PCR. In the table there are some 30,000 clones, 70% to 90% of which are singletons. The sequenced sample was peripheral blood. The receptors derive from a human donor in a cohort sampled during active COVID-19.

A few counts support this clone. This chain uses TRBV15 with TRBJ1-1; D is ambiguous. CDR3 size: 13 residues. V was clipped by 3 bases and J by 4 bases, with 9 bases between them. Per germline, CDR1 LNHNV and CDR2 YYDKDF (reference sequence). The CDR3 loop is CATSRVEATEAFF. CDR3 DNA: TGTGCCACCAGCAGGGTAGAGGCCACTGAAGCTTTCTTT.

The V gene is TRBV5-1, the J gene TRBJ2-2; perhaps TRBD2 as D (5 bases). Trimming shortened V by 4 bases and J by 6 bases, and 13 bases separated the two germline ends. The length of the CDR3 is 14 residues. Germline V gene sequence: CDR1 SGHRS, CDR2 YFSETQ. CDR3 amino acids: CASSREGPAGELFF. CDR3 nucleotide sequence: TGCGCCAGCAGCCGTGAGGGCCCCGCCGGGGAGCTGTTTTTT. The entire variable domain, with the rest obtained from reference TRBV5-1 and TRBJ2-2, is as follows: KAGVTQTPRYLIKTRGQQVTLSCSPISGHRSVSWYQQTPGQGLQFLFEYFSETQRNKGNFPGRFSGRQFSNSRSEMNVSTLELGDSALYLCASSREGPAGELFFGEGSRLTVL.

CDR3 residues: CASSYSSGDGSYEQYF. CDR3 coding DNA: TGTGCCAGCAGTTACTCGAGTGGAGACGGCTCCTACGAGCAGTACTTC. The genes are TRBV6-5 and TRBJ2-7; D call uncertain. The V gene lost 0 bases and the J gene lost 0 bases, with 12 bases spanning the gap. This CDR3 region has 16 residues. Germline V CDR1 and CDR2: MNHEY, SVGAGI.

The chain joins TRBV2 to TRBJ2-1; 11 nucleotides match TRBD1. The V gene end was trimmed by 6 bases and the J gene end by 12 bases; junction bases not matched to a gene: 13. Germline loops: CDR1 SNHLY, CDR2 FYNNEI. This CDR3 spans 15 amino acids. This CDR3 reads CASSGRTGGIIWQFF. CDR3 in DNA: TGTGCCAGCAGCGGCCGGACAGGGGGCATCATATGGCAGTTCTTC.

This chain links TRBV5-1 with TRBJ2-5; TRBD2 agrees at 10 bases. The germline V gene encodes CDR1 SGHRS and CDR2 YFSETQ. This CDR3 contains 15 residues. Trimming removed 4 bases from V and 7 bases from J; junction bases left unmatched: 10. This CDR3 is CASSPGSSGGGTQYF. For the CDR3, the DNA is TGCGCCAGCAGCCCCGGTTCTAGCGGGGGTGGGACCCAGTACTTC.

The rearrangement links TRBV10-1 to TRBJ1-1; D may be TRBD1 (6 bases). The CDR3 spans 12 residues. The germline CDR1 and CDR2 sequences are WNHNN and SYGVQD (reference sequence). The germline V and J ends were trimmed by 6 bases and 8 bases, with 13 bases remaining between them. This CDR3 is CASSRRGAEAFF. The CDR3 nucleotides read TGCGCCAGCAGCCGCAGGGGTGCCGAAGCTTTCTTT.

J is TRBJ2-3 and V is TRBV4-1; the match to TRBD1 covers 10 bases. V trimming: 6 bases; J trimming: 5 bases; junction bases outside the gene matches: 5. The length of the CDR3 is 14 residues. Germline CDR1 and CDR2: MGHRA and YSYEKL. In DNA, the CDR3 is TGCGCCAGCAGGAGACAGGGGGCGAGAGATACGCAGTATTTT. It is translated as CASRRQGARDTQYF.

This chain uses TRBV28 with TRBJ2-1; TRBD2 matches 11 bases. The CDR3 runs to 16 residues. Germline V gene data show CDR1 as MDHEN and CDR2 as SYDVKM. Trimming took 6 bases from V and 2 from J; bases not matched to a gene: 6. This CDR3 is CASRDGTSGTYNEQFF. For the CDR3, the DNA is TGTGCCAGCAGAGACGGGACTAGCGGAACCTACAATGAGCAGTTCTTC.

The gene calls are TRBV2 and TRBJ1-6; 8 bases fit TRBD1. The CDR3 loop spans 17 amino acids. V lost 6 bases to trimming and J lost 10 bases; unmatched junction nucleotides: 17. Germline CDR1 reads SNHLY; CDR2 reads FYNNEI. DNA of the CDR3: TGTGCCAGCAGCCCTGGGAGCATTGGACAGGGAAAGTCACCCCTCCACTTT. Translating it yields CASSPGSIGQGKSPLHF.

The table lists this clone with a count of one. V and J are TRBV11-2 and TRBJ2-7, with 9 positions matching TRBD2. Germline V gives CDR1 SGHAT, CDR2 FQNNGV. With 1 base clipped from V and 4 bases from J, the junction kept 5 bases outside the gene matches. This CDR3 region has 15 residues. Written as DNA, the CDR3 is TGTGCCAGCAGCTTAGCCGGGACTAGCTTGTACGAGCAGTACTTC. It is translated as CASSLAGTSLYEQYF. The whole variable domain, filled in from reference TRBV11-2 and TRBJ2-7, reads EAGVAQSPRYKIIEKRQSVAFWCNPISGHATLYWYQQILGQGPKLLIQFQNNGVVDDSQLPKDRFSAERLKGVDSTLKIQPAKLEDSAVYLCASSLAGTSLYEQYFGPGTRLTVT.

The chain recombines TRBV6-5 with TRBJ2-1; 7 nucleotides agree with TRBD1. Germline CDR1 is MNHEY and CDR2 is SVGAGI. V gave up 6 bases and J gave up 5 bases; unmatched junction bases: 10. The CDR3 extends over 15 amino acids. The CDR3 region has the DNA TGTGCCAGCAGCAGCGAGGACAGGAACAACAATGAGCAGTTCTTC. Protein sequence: CASSSEDRNNNEQFF.

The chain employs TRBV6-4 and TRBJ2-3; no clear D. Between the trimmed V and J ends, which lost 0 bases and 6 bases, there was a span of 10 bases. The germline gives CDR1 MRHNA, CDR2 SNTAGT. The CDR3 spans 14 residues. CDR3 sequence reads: CASSDSIRSDTQYF. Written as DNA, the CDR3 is TGTGCCAGCAGTGACTCGATCAGGTCGGATACGCAGTATTTT.

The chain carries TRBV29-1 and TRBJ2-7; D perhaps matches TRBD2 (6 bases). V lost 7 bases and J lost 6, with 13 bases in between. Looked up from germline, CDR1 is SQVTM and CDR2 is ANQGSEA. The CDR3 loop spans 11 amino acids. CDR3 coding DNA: TGCAGCGCCGGGACTTCTCGCGAGCAGTACTTC. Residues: CSAGTSREQYF.

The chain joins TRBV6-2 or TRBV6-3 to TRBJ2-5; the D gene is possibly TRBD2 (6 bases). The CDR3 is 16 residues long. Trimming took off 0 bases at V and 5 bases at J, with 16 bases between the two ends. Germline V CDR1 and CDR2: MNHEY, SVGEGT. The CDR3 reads CASSYSRSAGRETQYF. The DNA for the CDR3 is TGTGCCAGCAGTTACTCGAGATCGGCGGGGCGTGAGACCCAGTACTTC.

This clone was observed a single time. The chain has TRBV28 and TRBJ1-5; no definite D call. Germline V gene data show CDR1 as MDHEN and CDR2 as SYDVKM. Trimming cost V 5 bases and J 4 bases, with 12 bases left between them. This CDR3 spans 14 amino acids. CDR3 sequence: CASSPPGRNQPQHF. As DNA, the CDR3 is TGTGCCAGCAGTCCTCCTGGGAGGAATCAGCCCCAGCATTTT.

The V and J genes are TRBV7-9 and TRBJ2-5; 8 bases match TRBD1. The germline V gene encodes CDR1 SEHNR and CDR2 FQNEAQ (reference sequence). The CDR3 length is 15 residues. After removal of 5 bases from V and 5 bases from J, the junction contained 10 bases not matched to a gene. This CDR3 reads CASSPGQGPTETQYF. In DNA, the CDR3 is TGTGCCAGCAGCCCCGGACAGGGACCGACGGAGACCCAGTACTTC. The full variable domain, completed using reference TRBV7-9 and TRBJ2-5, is DTGVSQNPRHKITKRGQNVTFRCDPISEHNRLYWYRQTLGQGPEFLTYFQNEAQLEKSRLLSDRFSAERPKGSFSTLEIQRTEQGDSAMYLCASSPGQGPTETQYFGPGTRLLVL.

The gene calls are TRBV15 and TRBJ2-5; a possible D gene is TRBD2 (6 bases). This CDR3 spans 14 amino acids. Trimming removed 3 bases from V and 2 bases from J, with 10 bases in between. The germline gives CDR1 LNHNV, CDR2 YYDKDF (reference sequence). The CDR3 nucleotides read TGTGCCACCAGCAGGGGTGGGGGGCAAGAGACCCAGTACTTC. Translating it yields CATSRGGGQETQYF.

As DNA, the CDR3 is TGTGCCAGCAGCTTATCCGGGGTTCGTGAGCCCCAGCATTTT. Amino acids: CASSLSGVREPQHF. The chain uses TRBV7-2 and TRBJ1-5; D call uncertain. Germline V gene sequence: CDR1 SGHTA, CDR2 FQGNSA. Trimming cost V 2 bases and J 8 bases, with 13 bases left between them. The CDR3 is made up of 14 amino acids.

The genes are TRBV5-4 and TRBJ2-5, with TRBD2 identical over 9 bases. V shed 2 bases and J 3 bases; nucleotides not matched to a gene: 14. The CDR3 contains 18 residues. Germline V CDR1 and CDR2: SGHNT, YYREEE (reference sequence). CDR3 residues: CASSFGYFGAGGKETQYF. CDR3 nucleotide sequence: TGTGCCAGCAGCTTCGGTTATTTTGGAGCGGGGGGAAAAGAGACCCAGTACTTC.

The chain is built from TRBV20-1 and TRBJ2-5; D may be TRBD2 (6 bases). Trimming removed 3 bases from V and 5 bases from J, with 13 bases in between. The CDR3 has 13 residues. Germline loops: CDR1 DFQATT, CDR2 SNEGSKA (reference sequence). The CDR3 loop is CSASYGGAETQYF. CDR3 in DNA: TGCAGTGCTAGTTACGGGGGTGCGGAGACCCAGTACTTC.

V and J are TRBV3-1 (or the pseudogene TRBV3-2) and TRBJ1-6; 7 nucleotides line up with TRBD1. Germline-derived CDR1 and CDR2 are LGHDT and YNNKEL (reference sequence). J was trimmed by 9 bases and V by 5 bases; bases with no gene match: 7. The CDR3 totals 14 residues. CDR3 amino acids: CASSETGRSSPLHF. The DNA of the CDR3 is TGTGCCAGCAGCGAGACAGGGCGCAGTTCACCCCTCCACTTT.

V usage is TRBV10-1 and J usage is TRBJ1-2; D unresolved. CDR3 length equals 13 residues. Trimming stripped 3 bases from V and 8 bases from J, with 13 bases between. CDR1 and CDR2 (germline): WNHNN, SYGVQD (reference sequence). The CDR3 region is CASSETGLLGYTF. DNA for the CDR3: TGCGCCAGCAGTGAAACGGGGTTACTGGGCTACACCTTC.

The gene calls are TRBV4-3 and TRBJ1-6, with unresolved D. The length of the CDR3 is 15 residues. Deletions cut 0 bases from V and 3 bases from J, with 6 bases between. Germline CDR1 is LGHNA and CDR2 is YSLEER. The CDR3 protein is CASSQEIVYNSPLHF. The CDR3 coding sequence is TGCGCCAGCAGCCAAGAGATAGTCTATAATTCACCCCTCCACTTT.

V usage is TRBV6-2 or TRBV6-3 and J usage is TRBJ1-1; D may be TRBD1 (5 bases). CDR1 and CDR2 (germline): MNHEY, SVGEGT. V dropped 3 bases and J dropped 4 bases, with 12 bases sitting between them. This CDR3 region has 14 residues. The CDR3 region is CASSYGGSRTEAFF. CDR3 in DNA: TGTGCCAGCAGTTATGGGGGGAGTCGCACTGAAGCTTTCTTT.

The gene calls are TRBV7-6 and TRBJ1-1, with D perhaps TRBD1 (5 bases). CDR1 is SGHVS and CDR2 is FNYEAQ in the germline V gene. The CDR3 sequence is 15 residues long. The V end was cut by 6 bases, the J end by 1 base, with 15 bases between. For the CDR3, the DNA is TGTGCCAGCAGAAGAGAGCCGGGGGGGAACACTGAAGCTTTCTTT. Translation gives CASRREPGGNTEAFF.

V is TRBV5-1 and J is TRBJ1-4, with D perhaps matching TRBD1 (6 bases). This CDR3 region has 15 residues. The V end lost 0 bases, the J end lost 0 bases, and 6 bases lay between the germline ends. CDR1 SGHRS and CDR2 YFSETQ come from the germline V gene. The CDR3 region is CASSLDRATNEKLFF. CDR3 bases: TGCGCCAGCAGCTTGGACAGGGCAACTAATGAAAAACTGTTTTTT.

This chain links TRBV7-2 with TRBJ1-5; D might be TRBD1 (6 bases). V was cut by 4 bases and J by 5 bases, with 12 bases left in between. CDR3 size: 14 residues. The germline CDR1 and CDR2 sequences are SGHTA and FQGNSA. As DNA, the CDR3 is TGTGCCAGCAGCTATGGACAGCTTTATCAGCCCCAGCATTTT. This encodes CASSYGQLYQPQHF.

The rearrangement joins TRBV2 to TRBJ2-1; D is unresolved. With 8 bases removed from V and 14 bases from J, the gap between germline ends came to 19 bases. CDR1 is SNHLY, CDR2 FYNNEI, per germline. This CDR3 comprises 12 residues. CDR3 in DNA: TGTGCCAGCTTACCTCAGGAAGCTATTAAGTTCTTC. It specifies CASLPQEAIKFF.

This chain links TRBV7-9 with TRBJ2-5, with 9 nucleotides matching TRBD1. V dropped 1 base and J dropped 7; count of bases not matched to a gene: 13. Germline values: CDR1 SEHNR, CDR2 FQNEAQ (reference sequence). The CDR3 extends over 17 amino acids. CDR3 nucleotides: TGTGCCAGCAGCTTAGAGGGCCGGGACAGGGAGAGGGTGACCCAGTACTTC. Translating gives CASSLEGRDRERVTQYF.